The 26 T cell receptor beta chains below all came from one sample that was sequenced in a study of PD-L1 blockade in urothelial cancer. The sample's time point: pretreatment peripheral blood. This table comes from immunoSEQ multiplex PCR, and its TCRdb copy is limited to in-frame clones, with some not included. Here the sample spans fewer than 40,000 clones, 80% to 95% being singletons. The sample consisted of PBMCs, taken around atezolizumab (anti-PD-L1) treatment. Receptor source: a woman aged 60-75 years with urothelial cancer.

The chain is built from TRBV4-1 and TRBJ2-1; possible D gene TRBD1, 5 bases. This CDR3 has 18 amino acids. Per germline, CDR1 MGHRA and CDR2 YSYEKL. With 0 bases removed from V and 0 bases from J, the gap between germline ends came to 15 bases. The CDR3 is CASSQDAPTASSYNEQFF. The DNA of the CDR3 is TGCGCCAGCAGCCAAGATGCCCCGACAGCCTCCTCCTACAATGAGCAGTTCTTC.

The rearrangement uses TRBV4-1 and TRBJ2-3; 7 positions match TRBD2. Germline trimming cut 0 bases from V and 2 bases from J; bases unmatched to any gene: 5. The CDR3 extends over 16 amino acids. Germline CDR1 MGHRA, CDR2 YSYEKL. The CDR3 DNA is TGCGCCAGCAGCCAAGAAGGAGGACTAGACACAGATACGCAGTATTTT. Amino acid sequence: CASSQEGGLDTDTQYF.

The chain carries TRBV28 and TRBJ2-1; the D gene is possibly TRBD2 (6 bases). The germline V gene encodes CDR1 MDHEN and CDR2 SYDVKM. V was shortened by 4 bases and J by 1 base, with 20 bases between the two germline ends. This CDR3 has 18 residues. The chain's CDR3 is CASSSLSGQTQSYNEQFF. The DNA of the CDR3 is TGTGCCAGCAGTTCCCTCAGCGGGCAGACACAGTCCTACAATGAGCAGTTCTTC.

V is TRBV27 and J is TRBJ2-7, with D maybe TRBD1 (6 bases). Germline values: CDR1 MNHEY, CDR2 SMNVEV (reference sequence). The CDR3 is 14 residues long. V was pared by 3 bases and J by 1 base, with 10 bases between. The chain's CDR3 is CASSLARGSYEQYF. As DNA, the CDR3 is TGTGCCAGCAGTTTGGCCAGGGGATCCTACGAGCAGTACTTC.

This chain uses TRBV7-3 with TRBJ2-1; 7 nucleotides line up with TRBD1. Germline V gene lookup returns CDR1 SGHTA and CDR2 FQGTGA. V gave up 4 bases and J gave up 3 bases; unmatched junction bases: 6. The CDR3 covers 15 residues. As DNA, the CDR3 is TGTGCCAGCAGCTCTACAGGGGTCAACTACAATGAGCAGTTCTTC. Translating it yields CASSSTGVNYNEQFF.

This rearrangement joins TRBV4-3 to TRBJ1-5, with D perhaps TRBD1 (5 bases). Trimming took off 0 bases at V and 7 bases at J, with 13 bases between the two ends. The V gene's germline CDR1 is LGHNA and CDR2 YSLEER. There are 15 residues in the CDR3. CDR3 residues: CASSQDWGGGQPQHF. In nucleotides, the CDR3 is TGCGCCAGCAGCCAAGATTGGGGCGGAGGGCAGCCCCAGCATTTT.

The chain carries TRBV5-4 and TRBJ1-4; 7 bases are shared with TRBD1. Germline CDR1 reads SGHNT; CDR2 reads YYREEE (reference sequence). V shed 2 bases, J shed 2 bases, and the junction held 3 bases outside the gene matches. This CDR3 comprises 15 residues. CDR3 amino acids: CASSFSTGTNEKLFF. CDR3 DNA sequence: TGTGCCAGCAGCTTTTCGACAGGGACTAATGAAAAACTGTTTTTT.

The V and J genes are TRBV7-3 and TRBJ1-1; possibly TRBD1 for D (6 bases). V was cut by 3 bases and J by 4 bases, with 12 bases left in between. Looked up from germline, CDR1 is SGHTA and CDR2 is FQGTGA. The CDR3 runs 14 residues. Written as DNA, the CDR3 is TGTGCCAGCAGCTTGGGGGCTAGGACCACTGAAGCTTTCTTT. Protein: CASSLGARTTEAFF.

The V call is TRBV11-3, the J call TRBJ1-5; a possible D gene is TRBD1 (6 bases). The ends were cut back, 4 bases at V and 2 bases at J, with 15 bases in the middle. CDR1 SGHNT and CDR2 YENEEA come from the germline V gene. The length of the CDR3 is 16 residues. In DNA, the CDR3 is TGTGCCAGCAGCTACACAGGGCAGTGGGGCAATCAGCCCCAGCATTTT. Protein sequence: CASSYTGQWGNQPQHF.

V usage is TRBV27 and J usage is TRBJ1-2; 7 bases agree with TRBD1. Germline-derived CDR1 and CDR2 are MNHEY and SMNVEV (reference sequence). The CDR3 totals 15 residues. The V segment lost 4 bases and the J segment 3 bases; nucleotides outside the gene matches: 8. In nucleotides, the CDR3 is TGTGCCAGCAGTTCCCGGATCGACAGGGACTATGGCTACACCTTC. This translates into CASSSRIDRDYGYTF.

The V gene is TRBV19, the J gene TRBJ1-2; D is uncertain. The CDR3 contains 12 residues. Trimming shortened V by 11 bases and J by 3 bases, and 13 bases separated the two germline ends. CDR1 is LNHDA and CDR2 is SQIVND in the germline V gene (reference sequence). CDR3 bases: TGTGCCGCCCGTGGGAGGTACTATGGCTACACCTTC. Its protein is CAARGRYYGYTF.

The chain couples TRBV7-2 to TRBJ2-7; 8 bases fit TRBD2. The CDR3 length is 14 residues. CDR1 and CDR2 (germline): SGHTA, FQGNSA. The V gene end was trimmed by 5 bases and the J gene end by 2 bases; junction bases not matched to a gene: 5. The CDR3 sequence is CASSTGGGPYEQYF. The CDR3 DNA reads TGTGCCAGCAGCACGGGGGGGGGCCCCTACGAGCAGTACTTC. Full variable domain (remainder filled in from reference TRBV7-2 and TRBJ2-7): GAGVSQSPSNKVTEKGKDVELRCDPISGHTALYWYRQSLGQGLEFLIYFQGNSAPDKSGLPSDRFSAERTGGSVSTLTIQRTQQEDSAVYLCASSTGGGPYEQYFGPGTRLTVT.

V is TRBV5-6 and J is TRBJ1-1; D not resolved. This CDR3 region has 16 residues. V dropped 3 bases and J dropped 1 base, with 16 bases sitting between them. Germline V lookup: CDR1 SGHDT, CDR2 YYEEEE. Here the CDR3 reads CASSSKLRLGNTEAFF. The CDR3 nucleotides are TGTGCCAGCAGCTCAAAGCTCAGGCTGGGGAACACTGAAGCTTTCTTT.

This clone was counted only a few times. This chain joins TRBV11-2 and TRBJ2-1, with TRBD1 matching 7 bases. CDR1 and CDR2 (germline): SGHAT, FQNNGV. Trimming removed 3 bases from V and 5 bases from J; junction bases left unmatched: 13. The CDR3 spans 17 residues. CDR3 loop: CASSFPVAGDSDNEQFF. DNA of the CDR3: TGTGCCAGCAGCTTCCCAGTAGCTGGGGACAGCGACAATGAGCAGTTCTTC.

This clone has just one count. The genes are TRBV14 and TRBJ2-5; possibly TRBD2 for D (7 bases). Trimming took 1 base from V and 5 from J, leaving 20 bases between them. This CDR3 region has 17 residues. Looked up from germline, CDR1 is SGHDN and CDR2 is FVKESK. CDR3 sequence: CASSQGSSRERGETQYF. DNA for the CDR3: TGTGCCAGCAGCCAAGGGTCGTCGCGGGAGAGGGGGGAGACCCAGTACTTC.

The chain is built from TRBV11-3 and TRBJ2-1; a possible D gene is TRBD2 (6 bases). The CDR3 has 14 amino acids. V gave up 1 base and J gave up 6 bases, with 10 bases separating them. Germline V lookup: CDR1 SGHNT, CDR2 YENEEA. The CDR3 DNA follows: TGTGCCAGCAGCTTAGGTGGGGGGTCCAATGAGCAGTTCTTC. This translates into CASSLGGGSNEQFF.

This chain joins TRBV7-8 and TRBJ2-1, with D maybe TRBD2 (5 bases). Trimming removed 7 bases at V and 5 bases at J, with 18 bases between. The CDR3 has 15 residues. Germline values: CDR1 SGHVS, CDR2 FQNEAQ. CDR3 protein: CASTIAGRADNEQFF. Written as DNA, the CDR3 is TGTGCCAGCACCATCGCTGGGCGGGCTGACAATGAGCAGTTCTTC. Variable domain in full (rest from reference TRBV7-8 and TRBJ2-1): GAGVSQSPRYKVAKRGQDVALRCDPISGHVSLFWYQQALGQGPEFLTYFQNEAQLDKSGLPSDRFFAERPEGSVSTLKIQRTQQEDSAVYLCASTIAGRADNEQFFGPGTRLTVL.

This clone was recorded only once. This chain uses TRBV5-1 with TRBJ1-2; 10 bases agree with TRBD1. The CDR3 has 14 amino acids. Germline loops: CDR1 SGHRS, CDR2 YFSETQ. The V and J ends lost 2 bases and 6 bases, in that order; junction bases with no gene match: 4. CDR3 in amino acids: CASSLGQGGNGYTF. The CDR3 bases are TGCGCCAGCAGCTTAGGACAGGGGGGAAATGGCTACACCTTC. Full variable domain (outside the CDR3, taken from reference TRBV5-1 and TRBJ1-2): KAGVTQTPRYLIKTRGQQVTLSCSPISGHRSVSWYQQTPGQGLQFLFEYFSETQRNKGNFPGRFSGRQFSNSRSEMNVSTLELGDSALYLCASSLGQGGNGYTFGSGTRLTVV.

The rearrangement uses TRBV6-5 and TRBJ2-1, with 8 nucleotides matching TRBD2. V shed 10 bases, J shed 3 bases, and the junction held 11 bases outside the gene matches. The length of the CDR3 is 15 residues. Per the germline V gene, CDR1 is MNHEY and CDR2 is SVGAGI. As DNA, the CDR3 is TGTGCCACCTTCGAGACTAGCGCCCGCTACAATGAGCAGTTCTTC. It is translated as CATFETSARYNEQFF.

This chain connects TRBV7-9 to TRBJ2-1; 12 bases are a match to TRBD2. This CDR3 comprises 17 residues. J gave up 1 base and V 5 bases, and 6 bases lay outside the gene matches. CDR1 is SEHNR and CDR2 is FQNEAQ in the germline V gene (reference sequence). The CDR3 DNA sequence: TGTGCCAGCAGCCCCCGGACTAGCGGGGTGTCCTACAATGAGCAGTTCTTC. Its protein is CASSPRTSGVSYNEQFF. The variable domain in full, completed from reference TRBV7-9 and TRBJ2-1, reads DTGVSQNPRHKITKRGQNVTFRCDPISEHNRLYWYRQTLGQGPEFLTYFQNEAQLEKSRLLSDRFSAERPKGSFSTLEIQRTEQGDSAMYLCASSPRTSGVSYNEQFFGPGTRLTVL.

V is TRBV28 and J is TRBJ2-7; D possibly corresponds to TRBD2 (5 bases). CDR3 length: 19 amino acids. CDR1 is MDHEN and CDR2 is SYDVKM in the germline V gene. The germline V and J ends were trimmed by 5 bases and 3 bases, with 29 bases remaining between them. The CDR3 sequence is CASSPDHRISAALHYEQYF. The CDR3 DNA reads TGTGCCAGCAGTCCCGACCATCGAATATCAGCGGCTCTGCACTACGAGCAGTACTTC.

As for this clone: The limits of the CDR3 on the DNA are not certain, so only TCRdb's listed CDR3 is given. V and J are TRBV7-9 and TRBJ2-4; the table's D call TRBD1 went unverified against the DNA. Germline loops: CDR1 SEHNR, CDR2 FQNEAQ (reference sequence). The CDR3 spans 15 residues, counting both ends. CDR3 sequence reads: CASSLQFGTGAYKYF.

About this clone: The junction departs from germline at one end; a sequencing error may be responsible. The chain carries TRBV7-7 and TRBJ1-4; D ambiguous. Germline V gene sequence: CDR1 SSHAT, CDR2 FNYEAQ (reference sequence). The CDR3 has 14 residues. This CDR3 is CASSSSPGVEKLFF. As DNA, the CDR3 is TGTGCTAGCAGCTCTAGCCCGGGAGTAGAAAAACTGTTTTTT.

The CDR3 spells CASSLTTADFGEQFF. The DNA of the CDR3 is TGTGCCAGCTCACTCACCACAGCGGATTTTGGCGAGCAGTTCTTC. The rearrangement joins TRBV18 to TRBJ2-1, with TRBD2 as a possible D gene (5 bases). This CDR3 comprises 15 residues. The V end was cut by 4 bases, the J end by 10 bases, with 20 bases between. Germline CDR1 KGHSH, CDR2 LQKENI. Full variable domain (missing parts from reference TRBV18 and TRBJ2-1): NAGVMQNPRHLVRRRGQEARLRCSPMKGHSHVYWYRQLPEEGLKFMVYLQKENIIDESGMPKERFSAEFPKEGPSILRIQQVVRGDSAAYFCASSLTTADFGEQFFGPGTRLTVL.

The chain recombines TRBV19 with TRBJ2-2; TRBD1 agrees at 9 bases. CDR1 LNHDA and CDR2 SQIVND come from the germline V gene (reference sequence). This CDR3 is built from 14 residues. Trimming took 6 bases from V and 7 from J; bases not matched to a gene: 6. CDR3 amino acids: CASRTGGSIGELFF. As DNA, the CDR3 is TGTGCCAGTAGGACAGGGGGTTCGATCGGGGAGCTGTTTTTT.

V and J are TRBV19 and TRBJ1-1; D remains unclear. This CDR3 comprises 11 residues. Trimming cost V 5 bases and J 8 bases, with 9 bases left between them. The germline V gene encodes CDR1 LNHDA and CDR2 SQIVND (reference sequence). The CDR3, as DNA: TGTGCCAGTAGTGCGAGGGCCGAAGCTTTCTTT. It codes for CASSARAEAFF.